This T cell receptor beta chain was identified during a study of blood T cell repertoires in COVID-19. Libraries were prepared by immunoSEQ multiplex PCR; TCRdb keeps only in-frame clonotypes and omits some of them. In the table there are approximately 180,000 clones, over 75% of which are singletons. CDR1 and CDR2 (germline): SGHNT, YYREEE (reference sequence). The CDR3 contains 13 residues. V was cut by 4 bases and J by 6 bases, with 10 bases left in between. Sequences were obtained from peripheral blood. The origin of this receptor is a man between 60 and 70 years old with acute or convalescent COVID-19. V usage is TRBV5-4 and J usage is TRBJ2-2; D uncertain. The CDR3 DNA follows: TGTGCCAGCAGCCCCCCTGAGGCCGGGGAGCTGTTTTTT. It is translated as CASSPPEAGELFF.